This T cell receptor (beta chain) was retrieved from a study of monozygotic twins with inflammatory bowel disease. Study observations and caveats: Against healthy co-twins, IBD patients had lower TCRbeta diversity (measured by inverse Simpson). The sharing of clonotypes with others was lower in IBD patients than in healthy twins, especially with disease activity. Possibly reflecting limited power, no difference in repertoire similarity was found between concordant and discordant twins.

On this clonotype itself: Its specificity is unknown.

The CDR3 loop spans 16 amino acids. Germline V gene sequence: CDR1 KGHDR, CDR2 SFDVKD. Eight distinct reactions (per sample) were used to make the cDNA. TCRdb reanalyzed the 5' RACE reads, giving one entry per CDR3 protein sequence and no DNA. The listing records roughly 90,000 distinct CDR3 sequences. The sequenced sample consisted of blood. The rearrangement links TRBV24-1 to TRBJ2-1; TCRdb gives TRBD2 as the D gene, but with no DNA this cannot be confirmed. This clonotype was obtained from a human donor with ulcerative colitis or Crohn's disease, or a healthy co-twin of an affected twin (not recorded which). The chain's CDR3 is CATSELAGGDIDEQFF.